This TCR beta chain was sequenced for a study of cytomegalovirus exposure and HLA in healthy donors (dated by TCRdb to about 2017). At the level of the whole study: In an earlier analysis of under 600 of the donors, 250 to 350 Gb of sequence data and 120 million or so unique TCR beta sequences from roughly 190 million T cells were reported. In a later analysis, previously published TCR beta repertoires from more than 500 donors were re-analyzed and high-resolution HLA genotyping was added so that TCR occurrence patterns could be studied. The study aimed to test whether cataloging public T cell receptors could reveal signatures of past pathogen exposure. An earlier analysis of several hundred of the donors applied high-throughput TCR beta sequencing to assess whether each TCR beta V gene segment acted as functional or pseudogenic. To predict cytomegalovirus infection status, the study brought together high-throughput TCR immunosequencing, statistical association of individual TCRs with disease status, and machine learning. About five DR-DQ haplotypes were treated as single units for association and clustering because of strong linkage in the cohort. Genome-wide SNP genotypes for about three fifths of the 666 donors were used in a later genetic analysis, which treated that subset as a discovery cohort. Alongside the repertoire data, information on donor age, sex, ethnicity and CMV serostatus was compiled. Along with the roughly 700-subject first cohort, a separate validation cohort of over a hundred different subjects was used. Typing coverage varied by locus: roughly 629-630 donors for A, B, C, DRB1 and DQB1; roughly 520 for DQA1; more than 600 for DPA1; around 450 for DPB1. Among 398 genotyped donors of the cohort, an average of about 240,000 unique TCR beta nucleotide sequences was sequenced per donor, of which approximately 18% were non-productive. The study used immunosequencing to profile the T cell repertoires of more than 650 subjects and linked those repertoires to cytomegalovirus serostatus. All discovery cohort repertoires had been generated on a single sequencing platform. Among the roughly 400 genotyped donors, around 81% belonged to the genetic ancestry cluster associated with self-reported Caucasian donors. In the later analysis, no new phenotypic data were used to find candidate immune exposures; instead, reliance was placed on TCR beta sequences and their occurrence across donors. HLA typing covered class I and class II loci at four-digit resolution. An early release that covered 640 HLA-typed donors contained around 300 gigabases of sequencing data and around 80 million unique TCR sequences. Here is what the overall study found, with its caveats: In a later analysis, most CMV-associated TCR beta chains were found to appear HLA-restricted, with HLA associations seemingly driven largely by CMV exposure. Compared with the roughly 710-donor mean, donors in an Asian-associated ancestry cluster had fewer N-insertions in productive TCRs, according to a later genetic analysis. Assigning TCR associations to individual alleles was difficult when HLA alleles, especially DR and DQ, strongly co-occurred. Specific HLA alleles were associated with 16,951 TCR beta sequences at a false discovery rate of 0.05 in a later analysis. Three of the identified cytomegalovirus-associated TCR beta chains were confirmed in vitro to be specific for cytomegalovirus antigens. CMV serostatus was the only immune exposure information available for the cohort. A further reported finding was that TCR beta sequences accurately predicted the HLA-A and HLA-B alleles for most subjects in the first cohort. Several of the top co-occurrence clusters appeared to be linked to parvovirus B19, influenza, CMV and Epstein-Barr virus, according to a later analysis. The classifier was reported to diagnose cytomegalovirus status with high specificity and sensitivity in both the original and validation cohorts. A total of 150 or so TCR beta chains were listed by the study as associated with cytomegalovirus. Only TCR beta chains were sequenced in this cohort, and the absence of alpha or paired-chain data limited detectable features. In a later analysis, HLA-associated TCR beta chains showed more clonal expansion and lower generation probabilities than non-associated chains that were equally common. HLA typing was unavailable for some donors at each locus, so association tests used only the typed subset. Sequencing depth was assumed to be roughly uniform across donors in the presence/absence analyses, though that assumption may not hold. Because counts were too low, approximately 18 rarely observed V segments, including chromosome 9 orphons, were excluded from the earlier analysis of several hundred of the donors. According to the authors, the approach could potentially be generalized to other disease states and immunological phenotypes. A later genetic analysis associated a missense DCLRE1C variant with V-gene and J-gene trimming of TCR beta chains, and an independent cohort replicated the association. In a later analysis, TCR association rates were found to vary across HLA loci, with the most associated TCRs seen for DRB1 alleles and the fewest for HLA-C alleles. Broadly in line with IMGT annotations, most TCR beta V segments showed up in productive rearrangements about 87% or about 30% of the time in an earlier analysis of roughly 590 of the donors. A cluster of highly shared sequence variants was judged likely to represent a technical artifact of the sequencing pipeline. Correlated functional status among segregating V segments might reflect linkage disequilibrium, but an unknown experimental factor could not be ruled out. Some IMGT-functional V segments, including TRBV6-2 and TRBV6-3, could not be told apart with the 87-base-pair reads, so those segments were excluded. Most TCR sequences were observed very rarely across donors, whereas some public TCRs were present in many individuals.

Libraries were constructed by the immunoSEQ multiplex PCR assay. A mixture of 60 forward primers for TCR Vbeta segments and 13 reverse primers for TCR Jbeta segments was used in the multiplex PCR. The CDR3 region of rearranged TCR beta genes was amplified from genomic DNA with a multiplex PCR assay. The Illumina HiSeq System was used to sequence the amplified TCR beta libraries as 87-base-pair reads. Regarding the original processing steps: A later analysis tallied 75 million to 95 million unique TCR beta chains across the approximately 670 repertoires, and approximately 12 million of those chains were shared by two or more donors. To remove PCR and sequencing errors, raw reads were error-corrected and collapsed into unique sequences using a nearest-neighbor algorithm that merged closely related sequences. V, D and J gene segments were assigned by aligning CDR3 sequences to IMGT reference sequences. For a sequence to be retained, a match of at least six nucleotides was required to both a V gene segment and a J gene segment. Rearrangements were classified as productive when the CDR3 lacked stop codons and remained in frame with V and J, and all other rearrangements were classified as non-productive. CDR3 was defined according to IMGT convention as the region running from the second conserved V-encoded cysteine to the conserved J-encoded phenylalanine. The earlier analysis of some 580 of the donors excluded any sequence lacking an unambiguous match to a single V gene segment. An earlier analysis of fewer than 650 of the donors classified V segments as functional when productive rearrangements were above 56.7% and as segregating when the standard deviation between donors was above 5%. A statistical classification framework was built for diagnosing cytomegalovirus status from the catalog of TCR beta chain sequences. A later analysis assigned V and J genes by comparing TCR nucleotide sequences with IMGT/GENE-DB human TR gene sequences. A later analysis assigned CDR3 sequences and most-parsimonious VDJ recombination scenarios with the TCRdist pipeline. In a later analysis, every TCR beta chain was defined by the combination of its CDR3 amino acid sequence and its V-gene family, and reads without a unique V-gene family were dropped. In a later analysis, 500 to 700 highly shared, low-generation-probability nucleotide sequences were removed to address suspected cross-contamination and a sequencing artifact. In a later analysis, a clonal expansion index for each public chain was calculated from normalized within-repertoire ranks of inferred template counts. Generation probabilities in a later analysis came from a VDJ recombination model fitted to out-of-frame rearrangements, and those results were checked against IGoR. In a later analysis, TCR-TCR, TCR-HLA and TCR-CMV co-occurrence was scored with hypergeometric tests, and a repertoire-size bias correction was applied to TCR pairs. In a later analysis, false discovery rates were estimated by permuting HLA or CMV assignments 20 times. In a later analysis, co-occurring TCRs were grouped using DBSCAN, and TCRdist sequence similarity was added for clustering within HLA-allele-positive subsets. Repertoires with fewer than 30,000 or more than 120,000 public chains were left out of co-occurrence clustering, as were five repertoires with anomalous nucleotide sharing. Entries here come from immuneACCESS through TCRdb and include only in-frame sequences with V and J called. Some clones fail to appear in such tables; in the studies checked, an unresolved V gene covers under half of the shortfall, and the cause of the remainder is unknown. V and J calls and clone size are as listed in that table; D and trimming were resolved from the DNA. The sample has more than 100,000 clones on record, around 74% of them singletons. In total, the top ten clones hold 5.8% of the sample.

CDR1 MNHEY and CDR2 SVGAGI are derived from the germline V gene. The CDR3 covers 14 residues, taking in both the cysteine and the phenylalanine. CDR3 DNA only is kept here, 42 bases in frame from base 1. V loses 0 bases, J loses 3 bases, and the germline ends lie 9 bases apart. This clone was recorded many times. The antigen it binds to is not known. No base-level quality is on record; no much larger clone is a single base apart. In total, around 600 healthy bone marrow donors made up the cohort. At the time of sampling, every cohort member was nominally healthy, though immune exposures that went unrecorded were likely present. The donor tested CMV seropositive, placing the donor among the 250 to 300 seropositive members of the cohort. Every donor gave a peripheral blood sample, and the peripheral blood mononuclear cells from that sample were used for TCR beta sequencing. Genomic DNA extraction from the blood cell samples was performed with the Qiagen DNeasy Blood Extraction Kit.

Recombination linked TRBV6-5 to TRBJ2-7; TRBD1 is possibly the D segment (5 matching bases). Sequencing was carried out using PBMCs. This sequence originates from a woman in her 50s in good health and CMV-seropositive. The CDR3 protein is CASSYSQGYYEQYF. The DNA is TGTGCCAGCAGTTACTCTCAGGGCTACTACGAGCAGTACTTC.